One and the same sample provided the 21 T cell receptor beta chains below, sequenced in a study of T cell responses to AZD1222 COVID-19 vaccine. Generated by immunoSEQ multiplex PCR, the TCRdb table keeps only in-frame clones and is missing some. The table has 120,000 to 150,000 clones, around 90% seen once. This specimen consisted of peripheral blood, obtained 28 days after the second dose of the MenACWY control vaccine. The receptors originated from an adult who received the MenACWY meningococcal vaccine as a control.

V gene TRBV5-6 combines with J gene TRBJ1-2, with 10 positions matching TRBD1. This CDR3 spans 14 amino acids. Trimming at V came to 0 bases and at J to 7 bases, leaving 3 bases not matched to a gene. Germline assignment: CDR1 SGHDT and CDR2 YYEEEE. CDR3 region: CASSLGDRGFGYTF. Written as DNA, the CDR3 is TGTGCCAGCAGCTTGGGGGACAGGGGTTTTGGCTACACCTTC.

The gene calls are TRBV19 and TRBJ1-4; TRBD1 matches 7 bases. V lost 8 bases and J lost 0; bases outside the gene matches: 6. The CDR3 is 15 residues long. In germline, CDR1 is LNHDA, CDR2 SQIVND (reference sequence). The CDR3 nucleotides are TGTGCCAGTGGGGGTCAGGGGGCAACTAATGAAAAACTGTTTTTT. It codes for CASGGQGATNEKLFF.

This chain joins TRBV15 and TRBJ2-7, with D hard to call. Germline CDR1 reads LNHNV; CDR2 reads YYDKDF (reference sequence). The ends were cut back, 0 bases at V and 2 bases at J, with 11 bases in the middle. The CDR3 runs to 15 residues. The CDR3 is CATSRDKRWAYEQYF. In DNA form, the CDR3 reads TGTGCCACCAGCAGAGATAAGAGGTGGGCCTACGAGCAGTACTTC.

The chain employs TRBV7-2 and TRBJ1-4, with D unclear. Germline V gene lookup returns CDR1 SGHTA and CDR2 FQGNSA. Trimming pared 2 bases from V and 12 bases from J, leaving 13 bases between. The CDR3 sequence is 13 residues long. The CDR3, as DNA: TGTGCCAGCAGCTTATCTCCCGGCACGGAACTGTTTTTT. Its protein product is CASSLSPGTELFF.

The chain employs TRBV6-2 or TRBV6-3 and TRBJ1-1; 7 bases fit TRBD1. The V segment lost 5 bases and the J segment 1 base; nucleotides outside the gene matches: 4. The CDR3 contains 14 residues. Germline V lookup: CDR1 MNHEY, CDR2 SVGEGT. The DNA for the CDR3 is TGTGCCAGCAGTGCGAGACAGGGGAACACTGAAGCTTTCTTT. Residues: CASSARQGNTEAFF.

V and J are TRBV5-1 and TRBJ2-2; 11 nucleotides align to TRBD1. The CDR3 loop spans 15 amino acids. With 3 bases clipped from V and 4 bases from J, the junction kept 2 bases outside the gene matches. Germline-derived CDR1 and CDR2 are SGHRS and YFSETQ. The CDR3 spells CASSSGTGGTGELFF. The CDR3 region has the DNA TGCGCCAGCAGCTCCGGGACAGGGGGCACCGGGGAGCTGTTTTTT.

This chain's CDR3 is CASSQAPRQGSYEQYF. The CDR3 DNA reads TGTGCCAGCAGCCAAGCCCCGCGGCAGGGCTCCTACGAGCAGTACTTC. V and J are TRBV4-2 and TRBJ2-7; a weak D match, TRBD1 (5 bases). V lost 1 base and J 0 bases, leaving 13 bases between the germline ends. The CDR3 has 16 residues. Per the germline V gene, CDR1 is LGHNA and CDR2 is YNFKEQ.

This clone was detected once. The chain is built from TRBV7-8 and TRBJ1-1, with 10 bases identical to TRBD1. V was pared by 7 bases and J by 3 bases, with 5 bases of the junction left unmatched. CDR1 is SGHVS and CDR2 is FQNEAQ in the germline V gene. This CDR3 region has 14 residues. CDR3 nucleotides: TGTGCCAGCAAACTGACAGGGGGCGACACTGAAGCTTTCTTT. Protein sequence: CASKLTGGDTEAFF.

The rearrangement uses TRBV19 and TRBJ1-2, with 7 bases identical to TRBD1. Unmatched junction bases numbered 11, after V lost 3 bases and J lost 7 bases. The V gene's germline CDR1 is LNHDA and CDR2 SQIVND (reference sequence). The CDR3 runs 15 residues. The CDR3 here is CASSITGALSRGYTF. In DNA form, the CDR3 reads TGTGCCAGTAGTATCACAGGGGCCCTTAGCCGTGGCTACACCTTC. Combining the CDR3 with reference TRBV19 and TRBJ1-2 gives the whole variable domain DGGITQSPKYLFRKEGQNVTLSCEQNLNHDAMYWYRQDPGQGLRLIYYSQIVNDFQKGDIAEGYSVSREKKESFPLTVTSAQKNPTAFYLCASSITGALSRGYTFGSGTRLTVV.

The rearrangement links TRBV20-1 to TRBJ1-5; D uncertain. The CDR3 is 15 amino acids. The germline CDR1 and CDR2 sequences are DFQATT and SNEGSKA (reference sequence). Trimming removed 3 bases from V and 0 bases from J, with 12 bases in between. The CDR3 coding sequence is TGCAGTGCTAGTAGGCAGGCCTATAGCAATCAGCCCCAGCATTTT. It specifies CSASRQAYSNQPQHF.

The chain employs TRBV6-1 and TRBJ1-3; D is ambiguous. The length of the CDR3 is 13 residues. The germline V gene encodes CDR1 MNHNS and CDR2 SASEGT. Trimming removed 2 bases at V and 8 bases at J, with 10 bases between. The CDR3 bases are TGTGCCAGCAGTGAATTCTCTTTGGACACCATATATTTT. It translates to CASSEFSLDTIYF.

This chain uses TRBV11-2 with TRBJ2-1, with 8 nucleotides matching TRBD2. Germline trimming cut 0 bases from V and 4 bases from J; bases unmatched to any gene: 2. Germline CDR1 SGHAT, CDR2 FQNNGV. This CDR3 comprises 15 residues. DNA of the CDR3: TGTGCCAGCAGCTTAGATCGGGGGGGGTACAATGAGCAGTTCTTC. Amino acid sequence: CASSLDRGGYNEQFF.

V and J are TRBV28 and TRBJ1-5; 10 nucleotides match TRBD1. CDR1 and CDR2 from the germline V gene are MDHEN and SYDVKM. This CDR3 is 14 amino acids long. V shed 6 bases, J shed 1 base, and the junction held 0 bases outside the gene matches. The CDR3: CASRGQGSNQPQHF. DNA for the CDR3: TGTGCCAGCAGGGGACAGGGGAGCAATCAGCCCCAGCATTTT.

This clone was counted a single time. The chain is built from TRBV28 and TRBJ1-3; D may be TRBD1 (6 bases). Germline V CDR1 and CDR2: MDHEN, SYDVKM. The CDR3 extends over 15 amino acids. V lost 0 bases and J lost 4, with 10 bases in between. CDR3 sequence: CASSLWGALGNTIYF. CDR3 bases: TGTGCCAGCAGTTTATGGGGGGCGCTCGGAAACACCATATATTTT.

This clone was detected only a few times. V is TRBV11-3 and J is TRBJ2-5; no clear D gene. V was pared by 1 base and J by 1 base, with 7 bases between. The CDR3 sequence is 14 residues long. Germline values: CDR1 SGHNT, CDR2 YENEEA. CDR3 region: CASSLGTAQETQYF. The CDR3 region has the DNA TGTGCCAGCAGCTTAGGGACGGCCCAAGAGACCCAGTACTTC.

The chain carries TRBV18 and TRBJ1-3; the match to TRBD1 covers 7 bases. Germline-derived CDR1 and CDR2 are KGHSH and LQKENI. The CDR3 extends over 15 amino acids. J gave up 1 base and V 4 bases, and 4 bases lay outside the gene matches. Here the CDR3 reads CASSQEQGSGNTIYF. In DNA form, the CDR3 reads TGTGCCAGCTCACAGGAACAGGGGTCTGGAAACACCATATATTTT.

The chain joins TRBV19 to TRBJ1-5; TRBD1 matches 7 bases. CDR1 is LNHDA and CDR2 is SQIVND in the germline V gene (reference sequence). Unmatched junction bases numbered 3, after V lost 4 bases and J lost 0 bases. This CDR3 is 15 amino acids long. Here the CDR3 DNA reads TGTGCCAGTAGTACCGGGGACAGTAGCAATCAGCCCCAGCATTTT. Encoded protein: CASSTGDSSNQPQHF.

V gene TRBV5-4 combines with J gene TRBJ2-1; 8 nucleotides agree with TRBD2. CDR1 SGHNT and CDR2 YYREEE come from the germline V gene (reference sequence). This CDR3 contains 16 residues. J lost 4 bases, V lost 0 bases, and 6 bases had no gene match. The CDR3 sequence: CASSLAGASGYNEQFF. DNA for the CDR3: TGTGCCAGCAGCTTGGCCGGGGCTAGCGGGTACAATGAGCAGTTCTTC.

This clone was observed a few times. CDR3 amino acids: CASSLTGTVSQETQYF. In DNA form, the CDR3 reads TGCGCCAGCAGCCTTACCGGGACAGTGAGCCAAGAGACCCAGTACTTC. This chain joins TRBV4-1 and TRBJ2-5, with 7 bases lining up with TRBD1. The trim removed 4 bases at V and 1 base at J, leaving 9 bases unmatched. This CDR3 region has 16 residues. The germline CDR1 and CDR2 sequences are MGHRA and YSYEKL.

The chain couples TRBV5-1 to TRBJ2-7; 7 bases line up with TRBD2. CDR3 length equals 15 residues. CDR1 is SGHRS, CDR2 YFSETQ, per germline. With V trimmed by 2 bases and J by 3 bases, 8 bases remained unmatched. The CDR3 sequence is CASSFTAGSFYEQYF. CDR3 sequence (DNA): TGCGCCAGCAGCTTTACAGCGGGATCATTCTACGAGCAGTACTTC.

The chain has TRBV7-2 and TRBJ2-7, with 7 bases identical to TRBD1. The CDR3 length is 14 residues. Germline V CDR1 and CDR2: SGHTA, FQGNSA. V gave up 7 bases and J gave up 0 bases; unmatched junction bases: 6. CDR3 coding DNA: TGTGCCAGCACTAAGACAGGGAGCTCCTACGAGCAGTACTTC. It is translated as CASTKTGSSYEQYF.